These 20 T cell receptor beta chains originate from one sample sequenced in a study of cytomegalovirus exposure and HLA in healthy donors. This PCR relied on a set of 60 Vbeta primers and 13 Jbeta primers. Only in-frame clones appear in the TCRdb table, and some are missing; sequencing was by immunoSEQ multiplex PCR. The sample yields more than 95,000 clones, roughly 80% seen once. Sequencing used PBMCs. These receptors were taken from a man in his forties or fifties in good health and CMV-seropositive.

V usage is TRBV7-3 and J usage is TRBJ2-1; 12 bases align to TRBD2. This CDR3 is 15 amino acids long. Germline V CDR1 and CDR2: SGHTA, FQGTGA. V trimming: 5 bases; J trimming: 3 bases; junction bases outside the gene matches: 2. The CDR3 region is CASSPTSGSYNEQFF. For the CDR3, the DNA is TGTGCCAGCAGCCCGACTAGCGGGAGCTACAATGAGCAGTTCTTC.

The chain links TRBV7-9 to TRBJ2-3, with D tentatively TRBD2 (5 bases). The CDR3 is 13 amino acids. Germline CDR1 is SEHNR and CDR2 is FQNEAQ (reference sequence). The V and J ends lost 5 bases and 3 bases respectively, with 9 bases between them. CDR3: CASSVRGTDTQYF. The CDR3 DNA reads as TGTGCCAGCAGCGTCCGCGGGACAGATACGCAGTATTTT.

This clone was seen only a few times. The chain employs TRBV5-1 and TRBJ2-5; 8 bases are shared with TRBD1. The J segment lost 9 bases and the V segment lost 0 bases, leaving 10 bases of the junction unmatched. The CDR3 is 15 residues long. CDR1 is SGHRS and CDR2 is YFSETQ in the germline V gene. The CDR3 DNA follows: TGCGCCAGCAGCTTGGAGGCAGGGGGCGTGATGGCCCAGTACTTC. Translation gives CASSLEAGGVMAQYF.

The V and J genes are TRBV28 and TRBJ1-2; perhaps TRBD1 as D (6 bases). This CDR3 has 13 residues. Trimming took off 7 bases at V and 6 bases at J, with 15 bases between the two ends. Germline assignment: CDR1 MDHEN and CDR2 SYDVKM. The CDR3 nucleotides read TGTGCCAGCATCGCACAGGGAGCAAATGGCTACACCTTC. Translation: CASIAQGANGYTF.

This clone came up a few times. The chain joins TRBV10-2 to TRBJ1-5; TRBD1 matches 8 bases. Trimming took 6 bases from V and 6 from J; bases not matched to a gene: 7. The CDR3 sequence is 14 residues long. CDR1 WSHSY and CDR2 SAAADI come from the germline V gene. The CDR3 sequence: CASSGQGGSQPQHF. The CDR3 coding sequence is TGCGCCAGCAGCGGACAGGGTGGCAGTCAGCCCCAGCATTTT.

The table lists this clone with a few counts. The rearrangement joins TRBV9 to TRBJ2-3, with D possibly being TRBD2 (6 bases). The CDR3 is 15 amino acids. Germline V gene data show CDR1 as SGDLS and CDR2 as YYNGEE. The V and J ends lost 0 bases and 0 bases respectively, with 8 bases between them. CDR3 in DNA: TGTGCCAGCAGCGTAGTGGCGGGAAGCACAGATACGCAGTATTTT. This codes for CASSVVAGSTDTQYF.

This chain joins TRBV28 and TRBJ2-7; 7 bases are shared with TRBD2. The CDR3 has 17 residues. Per the germline V gene, CDR1 is MDHEN and CDR2 is SYDVKM. Germline trimming cut 2 bases from V and 6 bases from J; bases unmatched to any gene: 16. The CDR3 loop reads CASSLDTALGGTSEQYF. Here the CDR3 DNA reads TGTGCCAGCAGTTTAGACACCGCTCTGGGGGGGACCTCCGAGCAGTACTTC.

The rearrangement joins TRBV7-9 to TRBJ2-1; no reliable D call. Germline V gene data show CDR1 as SEHNR and CDR2 as FQNEAQ (reference sequence). The V and J ends lost 5 bases and 10 bases respectively, with 12 bases between them. There are 12 residues in the CDR3. CDR3 amino acids: CASSIFLGEQFF. DNA for the CDR3: TGTGCCAGCAGCATCTTCCTAGGAGAGCAGTTCTTC.

This clone has a single count. The chain recombines TRBV18 with TRBJ2-3, with TRBD2 as a possible D gene (5 bases). V was trimmed by 2 bases and J by 0 bases, leaving 12 bases between them. CDR1 is KGHSH and CDR2 is LQKENI in the germline V gene. The CDR3 is made up of 16 amino acids. This chain's CDR3 is CASSPYTGTSTDTQYF. DNA for the CDR3: TGTGCCAGCTCACCATATACGGGAACTAGCACAGATACGCAGTATTTT. Full variable domain (remainder filled in from reference TRBV18 and TRBJ2-3): NAGVMQNPRHLVRRRGQEARLRCSPMKGHSHVYWYRQLPEEGLKFMVYLQKENIIDESGMPKERFSAEFPKEGPSILRIQQVVRGDSAAYFCASSPYTGTSTDTQYFGPGTRLTVL.

V and J are TRBV7-3 and TRBJ2-3; TRBD2 agrees at 7 bases. This CDR3 is built from 16 residues. Trimming took 1 base from V and 4 from J; bases not matched to a gene: 8. Germline assignment: CDR1 SGHTA and CDR2 FQGTGA. DNA of the CDR3: TGTGCCAGCAGCTTAATGGCGGGAGTGGGATCAGATACGCAGTATTTT. Translation gives CASSLMAGVGSDTQYF.

The genes are TRBV7-8 and TRBJ2-2, with D unresolved. This CDR3 is built from 14 residues. The germline V gene has CDR1 SGHVS and CDR2 FQNEAQ. V gave up 6 bases and J gave up 7 bases, with 15 bases separating them. The CDR3 bases are TGTGCCAGCAGTCCCCTGAGGCTGGACGGGGAGCTGTTTTTT. It is translated as CASSPLRLDGELFF.

This clone has just a few counts. The chain employs TRBV7-3 and TRBJ1-1, with 7 bases identical to TRBD1. Germline values: CDR1 SGHTA, CDR2 FQGTGA. This CDR3 is built from 13 residues. Trimming cost V 3 bases and J 6 bases; bases outside gene matches: 4. The CDR3 sequence: CASSLTGFSEAFF. CDR3 coding DNA: TGTGCCAGCAGCTTGACAGGGTTTTCTGAAGCTTTCTTT.

The chain is built from TRBV27 and TRBJ2-3; 9 nucleotides match TRBD2. This CDR3 region has 15 residues. CDR1 is MNHEY, CDR2 SMNVEV, per germline (reference sequence). V shed 6 bases, J shed 4 bases, and the junction held 8 bases outside the gene matches. Here the CDR3 reads CASSGPGLAADTQYF. CDR3 in DNA: TGTGCCAGCAGCGGACCGGGACTAGCAGCAGATACGCAGTATTTT.

V and J are TRBV6-5 and TRBJ1-3, with 7 bases lining up with TRBD1. The germline V gene encodes CDR1 MNHEY and CDR2 SVGAGI. The V segment lost 11 bases and the J segment 4 bases; nucleotides outside the gene matches: 8. The CDR3 runs 13 residues. The chain's CDR3 is CAVRTGDGNTIYF. The CDR3 DNA sequence: TGTGCCGTTAGGACAGGTGACGGAAACACCATATATTTT.

This clone was detected only once. The chain carries TRBV30 and TRBJ1-5, with a weak D call TRBD1 (6 bases). V lost 2 bases to trimming and J lost 4 bases, with 12 bases between them. Germline CDR1 is GTSNPN and CDR2 is SVGIG (reference sequence). The CDR3 has 14 residues. This CDR3 reads CAWSTGHSNQPQHF. CDR3 in DNA: TGTGCCTGGAGTACGGGACACTCAAATCAGCCCCAGCATTTT.

V is TRBV28 and J is TRBJ1-5; 8 bases fit TRBD1. This CDR3 comprises 15 residues. Germline V gene sequence: CDR1 MDHEN, CDR2 SYDVKM. The junction had 7 bases not matched to a gene; V was cut back by 5 bases and J by 4 bases. The CDR3 DNA is TGTGCCAGCAGTCCCCGGACAGGGATTAATCAGCCCCAGCATTTT. Translating gives CASSPRTGINQPQHF.

This clone was detected only a few times. CDR3 sequence: CAIGANGDSYEQYF. The CDR3 coding sequence is TGTGCCATCGGGGCGAACGGAGACTCCTACGAGCAGTACTTC. The chain employs TRBV10-3 and TRBJ2-7; D might be TRBD1 (5 bases). Trimming shortened V by 8 bases and J by 0 bases, and 14 bases separated the two germline ends. From germline, CDR1 is ENHRY and CDR2 SYGVKD. CDR3 length equals 14 residues.

J is TRBJ2-1 and V is TRBV19; 7 bases line up with TRBD2. Unmatched junction bases numbered 5, after V lost 4 bases and J lost 5 bases. The CDR3 length is 14 residues. The germline V gene encodes CDR1 LNHDA and CDR2 SQIVND (reference sequence). The CDR3 sequence is CASSRSGGHNEQFF. For the CDR3, the DNA is TGTGCCAGTAGTAGGTCGGGAGGCCACAATGAGCAGTTCTTC.

This chain uses TRBV6-1 with TRBJ2-7; perhaps TRBD2 as D (6 bases). CDR3 length: 15 amino acids. Germline CDR1 reads MNHNS; CDR2 reads SASEGT. V gave up 6 bases and J gave up 0 bases, with 15 bases separating them. CDR3 coding DNA: TGTGCCAGCAGCAGGCGGGATATGGACTCCTACGAGCAGTACTTC. This sequence encodes CASSRRDMDSYEQYF.

This rearrangement joins TRBV7-2 to TRBJ2-1, with TRBD2 matching 7 bases. The length of the CDR3 is 15 residues. Germline loops: CDR1 SGHTA, CDR2 FQGNSA. The ends lost 2 bases at V and 9 bases at J; junction bases unmatched: 10. The CDR3 protein is CASSLLLAQSGEQFF. CDR3 nucleotides: TGTGCCAGCAGCTTATTACTAGCGCAATCAGGTGAGCAGTTCTTC.